This T cell receptor beta chain was identified during a study of OX40 agonist ivuxolimab in advanced cancers. Sequencing was performed with immunoSEQ multiplex PCR; in TCRdb, only in-frame clones are kept and a portion is missing. Counted here are 45,000 to 50,000 clones, roughly 87% occurring once; the ten biggest clones make up about 6%. Trimming removed 5 bases from V and 8 bases from J; junction bases left unmatched: 8. Germline CDR1 and CDR2: MDHEN and SYDVKM. The CDR3 contains 15 residues. The sample was CD4+ or CD8+ T cells sorted from blood, taken in a trial of the OX40 agonist ivuxolimab. This chain joins TRBV28 and TRBJ1-4, with 10 bases matching TRBD1. This clonotype was obtained from an adult with an advanced solid tumor such as melanoma, head and neck, liver or kidney cancer. The CDR3 DNA reads TGTGCCAGCAGTGCAAGGACAGGGGGATGGGAAAAACTGTTTTTT. Its translation is CASSARTGGWEKLFF. The complete variable domain, with remaining parts taken from reference TRBV28 and TRBJ1-4, reads DVKVTQSSRYLVKRTGEKVFLECVQDMDHENMFWYRQDPGLGLRLIYFSYDVKMKEKGDIPEGYSVSREKKERFSLILESASTNQTSMYLCASSARTGGWEKLFFGSGTQLSVL.